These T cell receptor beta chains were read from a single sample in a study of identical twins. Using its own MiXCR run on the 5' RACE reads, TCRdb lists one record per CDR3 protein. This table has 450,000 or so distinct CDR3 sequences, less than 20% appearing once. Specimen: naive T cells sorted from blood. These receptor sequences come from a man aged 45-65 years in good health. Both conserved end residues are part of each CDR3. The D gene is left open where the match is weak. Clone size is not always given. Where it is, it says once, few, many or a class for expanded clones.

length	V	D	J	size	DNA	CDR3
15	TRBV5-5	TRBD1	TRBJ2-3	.	TGTGCCAGCAGCTTAGGGACAGACCCCACAGATACGCAGTATTTT	CASSLGTDPTDTQYF
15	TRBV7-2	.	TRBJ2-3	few	TGTGCCAGCAGCTTACGAGGAAGCGGCACAGATACGCAGTATTTT	CASSLRGSGTDTQYF
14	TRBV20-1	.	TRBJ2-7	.	TGCAGTGCCCCCAAGGTCAGGGAGTTGGACGAGCAGTACTTC	CSAPKVRELDEQYF
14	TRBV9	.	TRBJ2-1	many	TGTGCCAGCAGCCCCAGACTTCTTTACAATGAGCAGTTCTTC	CASSPRLLYNEQFF
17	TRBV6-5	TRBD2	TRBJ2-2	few	TGTGCCAGCAGTTACTCCTTGAGCGGGAGGGCCGTCGGGGAGCTGTTTTTT	CASSYSLSGRAVGELFF
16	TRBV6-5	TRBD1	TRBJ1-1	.	TGTGCCAGCAGTTTCATAAGGACAGGGCGGCCCACTGAAGCTTTCTTT	CASSFIRTGRPTEAFF
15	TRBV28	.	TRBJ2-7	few	TGTGCCAGCAGTCCTCCCCAGAGGTATCCCTACGAGCAGTACTTC	CASSPPQRYPYEQYF
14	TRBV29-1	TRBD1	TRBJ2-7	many	TGCAGCGTTGAAGATAGGGGACAGGGCTACGAGCAGTACTTC	CSVEDRGQGYEQYF
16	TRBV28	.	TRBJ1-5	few	TGTGCCAGCAGTTTATGGGGGCTAGTGGGCAATCAGCCCCAGCATTTT	CASSLWGLVGNQPQHF
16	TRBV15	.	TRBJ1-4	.	TGTGCCACCAGCAGAGATCGGGGCCCTGGGAATGAAAAACTGTTTTTT	CATSRDRGPGNEKLFF
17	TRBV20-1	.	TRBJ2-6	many	TGCAGTGCTAGAGGACTCCCGGCATCCTCTGGGGCCAACGTCCTGACTTTC	CSARGLPASSGANVLTF
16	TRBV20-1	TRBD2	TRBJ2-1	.	TGCAGTGCTCCGACTAGCGGGGGGGCTTACTACAATGAGCAGTTCTTC	CSAPTSGGAYYNEQFF
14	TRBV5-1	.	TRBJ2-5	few	TGCGCCAGCAGCTTGGGGCGGGATAAAGAGACCCAGTACTTC	CASSLGRDKETQYF
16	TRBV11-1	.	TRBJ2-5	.	TGTGCCAGCAGCTCCCTAGGCGTTCTTGGCCGCGAGACCCAGTACTTC	CASSSLGVLGRETQYF
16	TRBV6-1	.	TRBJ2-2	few	TGTGCCAGCAGGCCCGACAGTTACGTGTACACCGGGGAGCTGTTTTTT	CASRPDSYVYTGELFF
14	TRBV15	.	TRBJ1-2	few	TGTGCCACCAGCAGTACTCAGGGCCTGAGGGGCTACACCTTC	CATSSTQGLRGYTF
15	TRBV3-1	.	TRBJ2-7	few	TGTGCCAGCAGCCAAGATTTAAACAGGGCAAGCGAGCAGTACTTC	CASSQDLNRASEQYF
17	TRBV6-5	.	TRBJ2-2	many	TGTGCCAGCAGTTACTCGATAATGGGAGTTAACACCGGGGAGCTGTTTTTT	CASSYSIMGVNTGELFF
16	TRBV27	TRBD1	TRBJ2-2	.	TGTGCCAGCAGTTTATACTTCGGGACAGCGACCGGGGAGCTGTTTTTT	CASSLYFGTATGELFF
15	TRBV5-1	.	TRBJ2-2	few	TGCGCCAGCAGCCGATCGCAGGGAAACACCGGGGAGCTGTTTTTT	CASSRSQGNTGELFF
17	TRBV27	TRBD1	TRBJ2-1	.	TGTGCCAGCAGTTTACTCATCGGACAGGGGCTCCACAATGAGCAGTTCTTC	CASSLLIGQGLHNEQFF